This T cell receptor beta chain was captured by sequencing in a study of T cell responses to AZD1222 COVID-19 vaccine. Study-wide results and limits: Sampling captured repertoires only after the peak T cell response. Seropositive at baseline were only a handful of AZD1222 recipients. Nearly half of unique spike-specific TCRs reportedly avoided B.1.351 and B.1.1.7 mutated regions. Donors in the cohort were predominantly white British and more often female, and clonal diversity was possibly underestimated.

Worth noting for this clone: The antigen remains undetermined.

The CDR3 totals 15 residues. J was trimmed by 2 bases and V by 4 bases; bases with no gene match: 5. From germline, CDR1 is SGHRS and CDR2 YFSETQ. TCRdb's table, derived via immunoSEQ multiplex PCR, lists solely in-frame clones and lacks some. The sample yields about 140,000 clones, 80% to 95% seen once. Source: peripheral blood, taken on day 0 of MenACWY control vaccination. This TCR was sampled from an adult in good health. The chain uses TRBV5-1 and TRBJ1-5; 8 bases line up with TRBD1. The CDR3 DNA reads TGCGCCAGCAGCGCCGGACAGGGAGGCAATCAGCCCCAGCATTTT. This encodes CASSAGQGGNQPQHF.